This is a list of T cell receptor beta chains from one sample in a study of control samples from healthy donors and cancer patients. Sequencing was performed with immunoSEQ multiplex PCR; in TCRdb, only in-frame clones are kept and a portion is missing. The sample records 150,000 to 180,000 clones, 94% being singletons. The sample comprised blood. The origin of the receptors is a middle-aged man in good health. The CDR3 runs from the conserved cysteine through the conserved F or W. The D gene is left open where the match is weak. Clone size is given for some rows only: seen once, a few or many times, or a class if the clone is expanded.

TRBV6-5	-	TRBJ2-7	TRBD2	CASLPLGLASVEQYF	TGTGCCAGCCTCCCCCTTGGACTAGCGTCGGTCGAGCAGTACTTC
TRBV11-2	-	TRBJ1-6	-	CASIDPGQLNSPLHF	TGTGCCAGCATCGATCCAGGACAGTTAAATTCACCCCTCCACTTT
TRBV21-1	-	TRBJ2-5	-	CASSLSGDQETQYF	TGTGCCAGCAGTCTCAGCGGGGATCAAGAGACCCAGTACTTC
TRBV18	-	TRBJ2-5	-	CASSPLSGGEETQYF	TGTGCCAGCTCACCGCTTTCGGGGGGCGAGGAGACCCAGTACTTC
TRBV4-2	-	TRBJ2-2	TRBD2	CASSQEGASGGWNTGELFF	TGTGCCAGCAGCCAAGAGGGGGCTAGCGGGGGGTGGAACACCGGGGAGCTGTTTTTT
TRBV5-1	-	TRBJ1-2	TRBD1	CASSPKTGGAGNGYTF	TGCGCCAGCAGTCCAAAGACAGGGGGCGCTGGGAATGGCTACACCTTC
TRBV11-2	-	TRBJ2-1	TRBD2	CASSSLAGRAYNEQFF	TGTGCCAGCAGCTCTTTAGCGGGGAGGGCCTACAATGAGCAGTTCTTC
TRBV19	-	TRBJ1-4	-	CASSIYTSTNEKLFF	TGTGCCAGTAGTATTTACACCTCAACTAATGAAAAACTGTTTTTT
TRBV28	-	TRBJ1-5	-	CATLVAQQPQHF	TGTGCCACCCTGGTAGCTCAGCAGCCCCAGCATTTT
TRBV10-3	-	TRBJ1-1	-	CAISESGQQNTEAFF	TGTGCCATCAGTGAGTCCGGACAGCAGAACACTGAAGCTTTCTTT
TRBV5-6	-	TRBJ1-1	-	CASSLGAYTEAFF	TGTGCCAGCAGCTTGGGGGCGTACACTGAAGCTTTCTTT
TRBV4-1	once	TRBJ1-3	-	CASSLILSGNTIYF	TGCGCCAGCAGCCTGATTCTTTCTGGAAACACCATATATTTT
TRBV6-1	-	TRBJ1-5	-	CASSEALTHQPQHF	TGTGCCAGCAGTGAAGCGCTGACCCATCAGCCCCAGCATTTT
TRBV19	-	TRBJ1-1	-	CASSPDTMNTEAFF	TGTGCCAGTAGTCCGGACACCATGAACACTGAAGCTTTCTTT
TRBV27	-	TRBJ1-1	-	CASSLKQGSGTEAFF	TGTGCCAGCAGTTTAAAGCAGGGGTCGGGCACTGAAGCTTTCTTT
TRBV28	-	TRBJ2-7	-	CASSLIVESSYEQYF	TGTGCCAGCAGTTTAATTGTGGAGAGCTCCTACGAGCAGTACTTC
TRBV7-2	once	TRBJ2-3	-	CASSLVARYLTDTQYF	TGTGCCAGCAGCTTAGTTGCTAGGTACCTCACAGATACGCAGTATTTT
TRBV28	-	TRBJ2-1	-	CASSFPGSDEQFF	TGTGCCAGCAGTTTCCCCGGGAGCGATGAGCAGTTCTTC
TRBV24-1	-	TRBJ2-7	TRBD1	CATSDHHGTGSDYEQYF	TGTGCCACCAGTGATCACCACGGGACAGGGTCGGACTACGAGCAGTACTTC
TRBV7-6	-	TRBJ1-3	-	CASSGGISGNTIYF	TGTGCCAGCAGCGGGGGGATCTCTGGAAACACCATATATTTT
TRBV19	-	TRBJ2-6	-	CASSMGSSGANVLTF	TGTGCCAGTAGTATGGGTTCCTCTGGGGCCAACGTCCTGACTTTC
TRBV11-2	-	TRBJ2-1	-	CASSPVAGGYYNEQFF	TGTGCCAGCAGCCCGGTGGCAGGGGGGTACTACAATGAGCAGTTCTTC
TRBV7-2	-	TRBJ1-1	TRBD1	CASRPGTVINTEAFF	TGTGCCAGCAGGCCGGGGACAGTGATCAACACTGAAGCTTTCTTT
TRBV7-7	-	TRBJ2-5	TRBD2	CASSLSGEGETQYF	TGTGCCAGCAGCTTATCTGGGGAGGGGGAGACCCAGTACTTC
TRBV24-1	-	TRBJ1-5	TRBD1	CANRGPGQPQHF	TGTGCCAACAGGGGGCCAGGTCAGCCCCAGCATTTT
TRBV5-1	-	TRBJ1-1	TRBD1	CASSSYDRVDTEAFF	TGCGCCAGCAGCTCATATGACAGGGTCGACACTGAAGCTTTCTTT
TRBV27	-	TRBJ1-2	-	CASSWGPGGDGYTF	TGTGCCAGCAGTTGGGGCCCGGGGGGGGATGGCTACACCTTC
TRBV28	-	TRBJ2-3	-	CASSLHLYGQYF	TGTGCCAGCAGTTTACATCTGTACGGGCAGTATTTT
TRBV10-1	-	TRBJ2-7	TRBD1	CASSGGQQGKQYF	TGCGCCAGCAGTGGGGGACAGCAGGGAAAGCAGTACTTC
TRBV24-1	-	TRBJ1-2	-	CATSDGGAVSGYTF	TGTGCCACCAGTGATGGGGGGGCTGTGAGCGGCTACACCTTC
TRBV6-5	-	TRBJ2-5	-	CATHMGGETQYF	TGTGCCACTCACATGGGGGGAGAGACCCAGTACTTC
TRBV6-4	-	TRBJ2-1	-	CASSEWQGKVEQFF	TGTGCCAGCAGTGAATGGCAGGGGAAGGTTGAGCAGTTCTTC
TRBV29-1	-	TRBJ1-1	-	CSAWGDTEAFF	TGCAGCGCCTGGGGCGACACTGAAGCTTTCTTT
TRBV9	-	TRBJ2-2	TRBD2	CASAERGGLDTGELFF	TGTGCCAGCGCGGAGCGGGGGGGTTTGGACACCGGGGAGCTGTTTTTT
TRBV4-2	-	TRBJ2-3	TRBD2	CASSQITGLAGADTQYF	TGTGCCAGCAGCCAGATCACGGGACTAGCGGGGGCAGATACGCAGTATTTT
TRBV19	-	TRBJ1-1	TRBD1	CASNSQGADTEAFF	TGTGCCAGTAACTCGCAGGGGGCAGACACTGAAGCTTTCTTT
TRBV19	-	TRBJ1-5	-	CASTRRGAGFQPQHF	TGTGCCAGTACCAGGCGGGGGGCAGGGTTTCAGCCCCAGCATTTT
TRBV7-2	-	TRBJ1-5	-	CASSRGRVGQPQHF	TGTGCCAGCAGCCGGGGGAGGGTCGGTCAGCCCCAGCATTTT
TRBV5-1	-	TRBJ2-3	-	CASSSETSTDTQYF	TGCGCCAGCAGCTCAGAGACTAGCACAGATACGCAGTATTTT
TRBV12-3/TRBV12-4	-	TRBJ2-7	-	CASSFRGSYEQYF	TGTGCCAGCAGTTTCAGGGGAAGCTACGAGCAGTACTTC
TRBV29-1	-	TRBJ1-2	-	CSVELVTHPSGYTF	TGCAGCGTTGAGTTGGTCACCCATCCCAGTGGCTACACCTTC
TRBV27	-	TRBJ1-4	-	CASSWNSATNEKLFF	TGTGCCAGCAGTTGGAACAGTGCAACTAATGAAAAACTGTTTTTT
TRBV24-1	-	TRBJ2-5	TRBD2	CATSELAGARETQYF	TGTGCCACCAGTGAGCTAGCGGGGGCCAGGGAGACCCAGTACTTC
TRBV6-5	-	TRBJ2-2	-	CASTSEGQVTGELFF	TGTGCCAGCACCTCTGAGGGGCAAGTCACCGGGGAGCTGTTTTTT
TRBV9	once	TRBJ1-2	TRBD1	CASSVAAGGSRGYTF	TGTGCCAGCAGCGTAGCGGCAGGGGGCTCGAGGGGCTACACCTTC
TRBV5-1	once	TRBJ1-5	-	CASSLDGNSNQPQHF	TGCGCCAGCAGCTTGGATGGCAATAGCAATCAGCCCCAGCATTTT
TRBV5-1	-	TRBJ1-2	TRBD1	CASSSDRGLDGYTF	TGCGCCAGCAGCTCGGACAGGGGGCTGGATGGCTACACCTTC
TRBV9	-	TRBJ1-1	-	CASSVGGMNTEAFF	TGTGCCAGCAGCGTAGGGGGGATGAACACTGAAGCTTTCTTT
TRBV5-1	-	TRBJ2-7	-	CASSAWGFSSYEQYF	TGCGCCAGCAGCGCGTGGGGGTTCTCTTCCTACGAGCAGTACTTC